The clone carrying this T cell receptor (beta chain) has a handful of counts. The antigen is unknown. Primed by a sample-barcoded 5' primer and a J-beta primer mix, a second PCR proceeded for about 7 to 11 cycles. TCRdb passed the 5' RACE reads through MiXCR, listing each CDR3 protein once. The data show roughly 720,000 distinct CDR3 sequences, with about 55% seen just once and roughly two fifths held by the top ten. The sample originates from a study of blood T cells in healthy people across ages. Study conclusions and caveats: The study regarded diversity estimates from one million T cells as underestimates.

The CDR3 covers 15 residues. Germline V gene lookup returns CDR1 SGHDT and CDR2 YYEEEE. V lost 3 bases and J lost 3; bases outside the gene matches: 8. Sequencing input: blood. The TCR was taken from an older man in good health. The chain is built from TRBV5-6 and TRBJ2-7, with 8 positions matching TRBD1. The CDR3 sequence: CASSWTGFGNYEQYF. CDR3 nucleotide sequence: TGTGCCAGCAGCTGGACAGGGTTTGGGAACTACGAGCAGTACTTC.